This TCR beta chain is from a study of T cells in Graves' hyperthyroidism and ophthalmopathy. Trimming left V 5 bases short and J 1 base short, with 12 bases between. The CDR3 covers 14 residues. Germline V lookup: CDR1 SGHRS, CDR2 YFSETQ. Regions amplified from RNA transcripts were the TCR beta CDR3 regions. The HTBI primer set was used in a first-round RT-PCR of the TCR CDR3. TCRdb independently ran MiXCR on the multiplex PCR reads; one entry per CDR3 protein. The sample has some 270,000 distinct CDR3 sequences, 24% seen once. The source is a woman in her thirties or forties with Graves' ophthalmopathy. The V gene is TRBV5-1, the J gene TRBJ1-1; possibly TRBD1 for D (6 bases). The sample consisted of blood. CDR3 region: CASSIGGSNTEAFF. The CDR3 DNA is TGCGCCAGCAGTATCGGGGGCTCGAACACTGAAGCTTTCTTT.